The rows below give T cell receptor beta chains drawn from one sample of a study of vaccination and CD4 T cells after COVID-19. TCRdb reanalysed the PCR reads using MiXCR and keeps one entry per CDR3 protein. This sample carries 14,000 or so distinct CDR3 sequences, 40% to 65% of them seen once, and the ten largest clones take roughly 10%. These receptors' antigens are unknown. The source material was CD4+ T cells from blood, cultured in vitro, sampled before SARS-CoV-2 vaccination. These receptors were taken from a human donor who had recovered from COVID-19. Both conserved end residues are part of each CDR3. The D gene is left open where the match is weak. Clone sizes are given selectively: once, few, many, or a class where the clone is expanded.

D: TRBD1; V: TRBV15; length: 15; J: TRBJ1-5; size: few; DNA: TGTGCCACCAGCTCTCGACAGGGGGGGGATCAGCCCCAGCATTTT; CDR3: CATSSRQGGDQPQHF
D: .; V: TRBV24-1; length: 15; J: TRBJ2-1; size: .; DNA: TGTGCCACCAGTGACGGGCTGCAGGTCAACAATGAGCAGTTCTTC; CDR3: CATSDGLQVNNEQFF
D: .; V: TRBV20-1; length: 15; J: TRBJ1-5; size: .; DNA: TGCAGTGCCACACACGGAGAGGGAGGTGGTCAGCCCCAGCATTTT; CDR3: CSATHGEGGGQPQHF
D: TRBD1; V: TRBV6-5; length: 16; J: TRBJ1-5; size: .; DNA: TGTGCCAGCAGTTACGACAGGGGGCGCCATGGTCAGCCCCAGCATTTT; CDR3: CASSYDRGRHGQPQHF
D: TRBD1; V: TRBV2; length: 15; J: TRBJ2-7; size: .; DNA: TGTGCCAGCAGCTTCCGGGACAGGGCGTCCTACGAGCAGTACTTC; CDR3: CASSFRDRASYEQYF
D: .; V: TRBV7-9; length: 15; J: TRBJ1-2; size: few; DNA: TGTGCCAGCAGCCCCCTGGTGCAGGAAGGTAGAGGCTACACCTTC; CDR3: CASSPLVQEGRGYTF
D: TRBD1; V: TRBV7-8; length: 12; J: TRBJ1-2; size: .; DNA: TGTGCCAGCAGCTGGCAGGGGGGTGGCTACACCTTC; CDR3: CASSWQGGGYTF
D: .; V: TRBV24-1; length: 18; J: TRBJ2-5; size: .; DNA: TGTGCCACCAGTGATTTCGTGGAGGGGGGCGGCGGCCAAGAGACCCAGTACTTC; CDR3: CATSDFVEGGGGQETQYF
D: TRBD2; V: TRBV19; length: 17; J: TRBJ2-1; size: .; DNA: TGTGCCAGTAGTTCAAGGACTAGCGGGAACTCCTACAATGAGCAGTTCTTC; CDR3: CASSSRTSGNSYNEQFF
D: TRBD1; V: TRBV7-9; length: 15; J: TRBJ2-5; size: few; DNA: TGTGCCAGCAGCCCGCTACTAGGGACAGGAGAGACCCAGTACTTC; CDR3: CASSPLLGTGETQYF
D: .; V: TRBV12-3/TRBV12-4; length: 13; J: TRBJ1-5; size: .; DNA: TGTGCCAGCAGCTGGGGGGGGAATCAGCCCCAGCATTTT; CDR3: CASSWGGNQPQHF
D: .; V: TRBV7-2; length: 18; J: TRBJ2-5; size: .; DNA: TGTGCCAGCAGCTTAGGTGGGGGCTTGGGGAAGAGGGAAGAGACCCAGTACTTC; CDR3: CASSLGGGLGKREETQYF
D: .; V: TRBV16; length: 14; J: TRBJ1-6; size: .; DNA: TGTGCCAGCAGCCACACGCAGGGCCGCTCACCCCTCCACTTT; CDR3: CASSHTQGRSPLHF
D: TRBD1; V: TRBV11-3; length: 14; J: TRBJ2-5; size: .; DNA: TGTGCCAGCAGCCGAGGGACAGGGCAAGAGACCCAGTACTTC; CDR3: CASSRGTGQETQYF
D: .; V: TRBV20-1; length: 11; J: TRBJ2-5; size: .; DNA: TGCAGTGCTCCCCATGGGGAGACCCAGTACTTC; CDR3: CSAPHGETQYF
D: .; V: TRBV12-3/TRBV12-4; length: 14; J: TRBJ1-5; size: few; DNA: TGTGCCAGCAGTGGGGGGGCAGGCAATCAGCCCCAGCATTTT; CDR3: CASSGGAGNQPQHF
D: .; V: TRBV19; length: 13; J: TRBJ2-2; size: .; DNA: TGTGCCAGTTCGATAGGTCGGGACGGGGAGCTGTTTTTT; CDR3: CASSIGRDGELFF
D: TRBD1; V: TRBV7-9; length: 14; J: TRBJ2-7; size: .; DNA: TGTGCCAGCAGCTTAGAACAGGGGAATAGGGAGCAGTACTTC; CDR3: CASSLEQGNREQYF
D: .; V: TRBV5-5; length: 15; J: TRBJ2-5; size: .; DNA: TGTGCCAGCAGCTTGGCGGGGCAGGGCACAAAGACCCAGTACTTC; CDR3: CASSLAGQGTKTQYF
D: .; V: TRBV6-2/TRBV6-3; length: 15; J: TRBJ1-1; size: .; DNA: TGTGCCAGCAGTTTCAGAATTTCAGGGGACACTGAAGCTTTCTTT; CDR3: CASSFRISGDTEAFF
D: TRBD1; V: TRBV27; length: 15; J: TRBJ2-5; size: .; DNA: TGTGCCAGCAGTCCCTTGGACAGGCTCCAAGAGACCCAGTACTTC; CDR3: CASSPLDRLQETQYF
D: TRBD1; V: TRBV4-3; length: 16; J: TRBJ1-6; size: once; DNA: TGCGCCAGCAGCCAAGATTCGGCGGGACAGAATTCACCCCTCCACTTT; CDR3: CASSQDSAGQNSPLHF
D: .; V: TRBV5-6; length: 14; J: TRBJ2-2; size: .; DNA: TGTGCCAGCAGCTTGGTACAGATCACCGGGGAGCTGTTTTTT; CDR3: CASSLVQITGELFF
D: TRBD1; V: TRBV20-1; length: 14; J: TRBJ1-3; size: few; DNA: TGCAGTGCTGTTGGGGACAGGGCTGGAAACACCATATATTTT; CDR3: CSAVGDRAGNTIYF
D: .; V: TRBV11-3; length: 13; J: TRBJ2-1; size: .; DNA: TGTGCCAGCAGCGGTGGGGCAGCGAATGAGCAGTTCTTC; CDR3: CASSGGAANEQFF
D: TRBD1; V: TRBV20-1; length: 13; J: TRBJ2-7; size: .; DNA: TGCAGTGCTTTTACCGGGACAGGTCGGGAGCAGTACTTC; CDR3: CSAFTGTGREQYF
D: TRBD1; V: TRBV19; length: 16; J: TRBJ1-6; size: .; DNA: TGTGCCAGTAGGCGCGCCACCGGGACAGTTCGTTCACCCCTCCACTTT; CDR3: CASRRATGTVRSPLHF
D: TRBD1; V: TRBV7-2; length: 19; J: TRBJ2-3; size: medium-sized; DNA: TGTGCCAGCAGCTTAGCTGCCGGGACAGGGTCGGTTGATACAGATACGCAGTATTTT; CDR3: CASSLAAGTGSVDTDTQYF
D: TRBD1; V: TRBV15; length: 19; J: TRBJ2-7; size: .; DNA: TGTGCCACCAGCAGAGAGTACCCGGGACAGGGAATTGGGTCCTACGAGCAGTACTTC; CDR3: CATSREYPGQGIGSYEQYF
D: .; V: TRBV20-1; length: 14; J: TRBJ2-2; size: few; DNA: TGCAGTGCTAGTAGGCAGGGGCACACCGGGGAGCTGTTTTTT; CDR3: CSASRQGHTGELFF
D: TRBD1; V: TRBV6-2/TRBV6-3; length: 13; J: TRBJ1-1; size: few; DNA: TGTGCCAGCTCCTACAGGGGGAACACTGAAGCTTTCTTT; CDR3: CASSYRGNTEAFF
D: .; V: TRBV7-9; length: 13; J: TRBJ1-2; size: .; DNA: TGTGCCAGCAGCTTGGCGGCAGGCTATGGCTACACCTTC; CDR3: CASSLAAGYGYTF
D: .; V: TRBV19; length: 15; J: TRBJ1-5; size: few; DNA: TGTGCCAGTAGTATAGGGGGGAGTAGCAATCAGCCCCAGCATTTT; CDR3: CASSIGGSSNQPQHF
D: .; V: TRBV20-1; length: 13; J: TRBJ1-5; size: few; DNA: TGCAGTGCCCAGGGCGTTAGCAATCAGCCCCAGCATTTT; CDR3: CSAQGVSNQPQHF
D: .; V: TRBV7-2; length: 12; J: TRBJ1-2; size: .; DNA: TGTGCCAGCAGCTTATCGTCCTATGGCTACACCTTC; CDR3: CASSLSSYGYTF
D: .; V: TRBV7-2; length: 12; J: TRBJ2-3; size: few; DNA: TGTGCCAGCAGCTTAGCGGCAGATACGCAGTATTTT; CDR3: CASSLAADTQYF
D: .; V: TRBV6-1; length: 17; J: TRBJ2-5; size: .; DNA: TGTGCCAGCAGTGAATTGAGCGGTTCGAACGGGGAAGAGACCCAGTACTTC; CDR3: CASSELSGSNGEETQYF
D: .; V: TRBV6-1; length: 16; J: TRBJ2-3; size: .; DNA: TGTGCCAGCAGCCCAAGACAGTTGCTCAGCACAGATACGCAGTATTTT; CDR3: CASSPRQLLSTDTQYF
D: .; V: TRBV7-9; length: 14; J: TRBJ1-2; size: few; DNA: TGTGCCAGCAGCTATATCGCCTCAATGGGGGGCTACACCTTC; CDR3: CASSYIASMGGYTF
D: TRBD1; V: TRBV7-9; length: 18; J: TRBJ2-3; size: .; DNA: TGTGCCAGCAGCTTTCCGGCAGGGGGTGAGCCTAGCACAGATACGCAGTATTTT; CDR3: CASSFPAGGEPSTDTQYF
D: .; V: TRBV27; length: 13; J: TRBJ2-7; size: .; DNA: TGTGCCAGCAGTCGAGCTGTTTTCTACGAGCAGTACTTC; CDR3: CASSRAVFYEQYF
D: TRBD1; V: TRBV27; length: 14; J: TRBJ1-2; size: .; DNA: TGTGCCAGCAGTTGGGGACAGGGGGCGCGGGGCTACACCTTC; CDR3: CASSWGQGARGYTF
D: .; V: TRBV19; length: 15; J: TRBJ2-3; size: once; DNA: TGTGCCAGTAGTATTTCGGGCCACAGCACAGATACGCAGTATTTT; CDR3: CASSISGHSTDTQYF
D: .; V: TRBV20-1; length: 15; J: TRBJ1-1; size: .; DNA: TGCAGTGCTCCCCCAACCGGACAGTTGAACACTGAAGCTTTCTTT; CDR3: CSAPPTGQLNTEAFF
D: TRBD2; V: TRBV5-4; length: 15; J: TRBJ2-7; size: .; DNA: TGTGCCAGCAGACCCTCCGGGACTAGAGTAAAGGAGCAGTACTTC; CDR3: CASRPSGTRVKEQYF
D: TRBD1; V: TRBV2; length: 12; J: TRBJ1-1; size: .; DNA: TGTGCCAGCAGCGGCCGGGACAGAGAAGCTTTCTTT; CDR3: CASSGRDREAFF
D: .; V: TRBV20-1; length: 16; J: TRBJ2-3; size: few; DNA: TGCAGTGCCACTTCCGGACGGCAAGTAAGCACAGATACGCAGTATTTT; CDR3: CSATSGRQVSTDTQYF
D: .; V: TRBV24-1; length: 15; J: TRBJ2-2; size: .; DNA: TGTGCCACAGGGCGCAGGGAGAGGGACACCGGGGAGCTGTTTTTT; CDR3: CATGRRERDTGELFF
D: .; V: TRBV20-1; length: 13; J: TRBJ1-5; size: .; DNA: TGCAGTGCTAGCCGGGACAGCAATCAGCCCCAGCATTTT; CDR3: CSASRDSNQPQHF
D: .; V: TRBV6-2/TRBV6-3; length: 15; J: TRBJ2-7; size: few; DNA: TGTGCCAGCAGACCCCGCCGGGACTTCTCCTACGAGCAGTACTTC; CDR3: CASRPRRDFSYEQYF
D: .; V: TRBV7-9; length: 15; J: TRBJ1-5; size: .; DNA: TGTGCCAGCAGCTTGGCATGGCAGCTAAATCAGCCCCAGCATTTT; CDR3: CASSLAWQLNQPQHF